This TCR beta chain was recorded in a study of blood T cell repertoires in COVID-19. The repertoire was sequenced with immunoSEQ multiplex PCR; TCRdb's copy has only in-frame clones and lacks some. The sample shows roughly 180,000 clones, 70% to 90% of them seen only once. V was cut by 0 bases and J by 7 bases, with 9 bases left in between. Germline CDR1 reads SNHLY; CDR2 reads FYNNEI. The CDR3 length is 13 residues. The V call is TRBV2, the J call TRBJ1-1; D gene unclear. Source material: peripheral blood. The sequence was obtained from a woman between 25 and 40 years old with active or convalescent COVID-19. CDR3 nucleotide sequence: TGTGCCAGCAGTGAAGCGAGGGCAGGTGAAGCTTTCTTT. Translation gives CASSEARAGEAFF.